This T cell receptor beta chain was identified in a study of blood T cell repertoires in COVID-19. Study in general: The United States, Italy and Spain were the sources of the acute and convalescent COVID-19 samples.

Participants were aged roughly 18 to 90 years, lived in 24 US areas, and enrolled virtually. The authors' processing: Estimated nucleated cell counts came from reference gene primer amplification. The data were produced by immunoSEQ multiplex PCR, yet TCRdb's version contains in-frame clones alone and is incomplete. V and J calls and clone size are given by that table; D and trimming were obtained from the DNA. The profile shows fewer than 500,000 clones, around 89% of them singletons. Sequenced: PBMCs or T cells enriched from blood (not recorded which). This TCR came from a woman aged 25 to 39 with acute COVID-19.

The CDR3 bases are TGCAGTGCTAGTTTTCGGGCTAGCGGGGGGAAAAATCAACGCTTGCTTGAGCAGTTCTTC. The encoded protein is CSASFRASGGKNQRLLEQFF. This chain joins TRBV20-1 and TRBJ2-1; 11 bases align to TRBD2. The CDR3 sequence is 20 residues long. Trimming at V came to 3 bases and at J to 9 bases, leaving 25 bases not matched to a gene. Germline-derived CDR1 and CDR2 are DFQATT and SNEGSKA (reference sequence).